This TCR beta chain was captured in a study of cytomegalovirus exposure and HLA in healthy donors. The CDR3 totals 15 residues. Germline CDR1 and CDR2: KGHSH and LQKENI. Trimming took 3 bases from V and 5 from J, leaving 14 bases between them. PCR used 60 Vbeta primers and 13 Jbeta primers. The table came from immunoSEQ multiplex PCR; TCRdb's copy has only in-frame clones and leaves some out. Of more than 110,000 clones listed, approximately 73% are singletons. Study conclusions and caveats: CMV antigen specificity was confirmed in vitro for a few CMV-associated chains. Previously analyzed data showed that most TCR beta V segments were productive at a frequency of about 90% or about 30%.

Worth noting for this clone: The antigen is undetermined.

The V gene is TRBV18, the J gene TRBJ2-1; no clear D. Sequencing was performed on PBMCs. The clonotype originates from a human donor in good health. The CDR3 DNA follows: TGTGCCAGCTCACCCCCCCCTTCTGTCGACAATGAGCAGTTCTTC. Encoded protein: CASSPPPSVDNEQFF.